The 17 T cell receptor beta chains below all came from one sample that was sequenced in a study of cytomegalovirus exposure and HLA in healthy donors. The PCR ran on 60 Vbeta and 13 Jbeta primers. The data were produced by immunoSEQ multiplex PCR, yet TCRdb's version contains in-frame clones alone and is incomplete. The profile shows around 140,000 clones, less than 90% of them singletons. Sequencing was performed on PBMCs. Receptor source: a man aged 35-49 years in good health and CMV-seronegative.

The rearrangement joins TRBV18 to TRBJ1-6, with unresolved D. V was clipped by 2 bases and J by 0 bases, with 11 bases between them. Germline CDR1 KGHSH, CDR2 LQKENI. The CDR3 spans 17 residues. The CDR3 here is CASSPAALSSYNSPLHF. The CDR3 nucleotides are TGTGCCAGCTCACCAGCTGCACTGAGCTCCTATAATTCACCCCTCCACTTT.

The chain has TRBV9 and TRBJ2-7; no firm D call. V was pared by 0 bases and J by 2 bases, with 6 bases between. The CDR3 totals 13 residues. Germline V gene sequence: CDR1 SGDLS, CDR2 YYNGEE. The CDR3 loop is CASSVAPAYEQYF. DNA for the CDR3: TGTGCCAGCAGCGTAGCCCCTGCCTACGAGCAGTACTTC.

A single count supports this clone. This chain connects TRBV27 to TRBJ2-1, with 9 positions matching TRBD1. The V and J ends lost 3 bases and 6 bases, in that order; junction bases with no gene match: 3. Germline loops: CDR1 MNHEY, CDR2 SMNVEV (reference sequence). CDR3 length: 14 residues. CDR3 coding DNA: TGTGCCAGCAGTTTGGACAGGGGAAGCAATGAGCAGTTCTTC. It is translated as CASSLDRGSNEQFF.

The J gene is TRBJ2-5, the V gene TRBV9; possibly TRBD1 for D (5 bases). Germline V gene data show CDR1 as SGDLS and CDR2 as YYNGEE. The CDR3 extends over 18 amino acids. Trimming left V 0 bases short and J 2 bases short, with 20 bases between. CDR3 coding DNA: TGTGCCAGCAGCGTAGATGCAGGGTACCCTCTATCTCAAGAGACCCAGTACTTC. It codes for CASSVDAGYPLSQETQYF.

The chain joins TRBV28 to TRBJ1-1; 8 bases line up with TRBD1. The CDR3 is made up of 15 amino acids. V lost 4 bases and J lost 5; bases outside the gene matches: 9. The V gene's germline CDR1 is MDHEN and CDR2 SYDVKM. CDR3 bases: TGTGCCAGCAGTTCCGGGACAGGTGGCGGGACTGAAGCTTTCTTT. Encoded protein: CASSSGTGGGTEAFF.

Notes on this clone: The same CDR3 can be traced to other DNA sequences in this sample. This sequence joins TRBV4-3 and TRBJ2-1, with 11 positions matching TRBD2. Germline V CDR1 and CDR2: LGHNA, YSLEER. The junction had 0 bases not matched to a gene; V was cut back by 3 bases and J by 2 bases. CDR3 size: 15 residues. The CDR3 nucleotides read TGCGCCAGCAGCCAGACTAGCGGGGCCTACAATGAGCAGTTCTTC. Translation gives CASSQTSGAYNEQFF.

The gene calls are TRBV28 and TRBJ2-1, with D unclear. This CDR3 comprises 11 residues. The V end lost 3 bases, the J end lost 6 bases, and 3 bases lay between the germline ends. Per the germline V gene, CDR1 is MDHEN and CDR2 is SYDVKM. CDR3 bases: TGTGCCAGCAGTTTCTCCAATGAGCAGTTCTTC. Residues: CASSFSNEQFF.

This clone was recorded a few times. CDR3 in amino acids: CASSLVGAYEQYF. For the CDR3, the DNA is TGTGCCAGCAGTTTAGTAGGGGCCTACGAGCAGTACTTC. The J gene is TRBJ2-7, the V gene TRBV27, with D maybe TRBD1 (5 bases). CDR1 is MNHEY, CDR2 SMNVEV, per germline (reference sequence). The CDR3 is 13 amino acids. V lost 2 bases and J 2 bases, leaving 7 bases between the germline ends.

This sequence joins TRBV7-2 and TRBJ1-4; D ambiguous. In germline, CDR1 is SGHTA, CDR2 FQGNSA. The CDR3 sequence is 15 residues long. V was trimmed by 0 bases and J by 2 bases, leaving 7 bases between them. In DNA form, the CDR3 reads TGTGCCAGCAGCTTAGCAGGGAGCACTAATGAAAAACTGTTTTTT. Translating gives CASSLAGSTNEKLFF.

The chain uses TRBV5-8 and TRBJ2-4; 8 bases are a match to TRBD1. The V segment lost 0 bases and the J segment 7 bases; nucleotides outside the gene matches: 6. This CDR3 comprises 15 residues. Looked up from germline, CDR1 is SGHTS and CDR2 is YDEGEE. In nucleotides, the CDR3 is TGTGCCAGCAGCTTGGCTCGGACAGGGACGAACATTCAGTACTTC. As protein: CASSLARTGTNIQYF.

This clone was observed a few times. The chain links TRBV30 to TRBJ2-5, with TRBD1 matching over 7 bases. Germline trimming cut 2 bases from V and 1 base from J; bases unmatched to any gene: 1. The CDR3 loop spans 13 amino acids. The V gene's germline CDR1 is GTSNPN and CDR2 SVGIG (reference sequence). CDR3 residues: CAWSQGVQETQYF. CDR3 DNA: TGTGCCTGGAGTCAGGGGGTCCAAGAGACCCAGTACTTC. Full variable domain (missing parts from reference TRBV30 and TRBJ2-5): SQTIHQWPATLVQPVGSPLSLECTVEGTSNPNLYWYRQAAGRGLQLLFYSVGIGQISSEVPQNLSASRPQDRQFILSSKKLLLSDSGFYLCAWSQGVQETQYFGPGTRLLVL.

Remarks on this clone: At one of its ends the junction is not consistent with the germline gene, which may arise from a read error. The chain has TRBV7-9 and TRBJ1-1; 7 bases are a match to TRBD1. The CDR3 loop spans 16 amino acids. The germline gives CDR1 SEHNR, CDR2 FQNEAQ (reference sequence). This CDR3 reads CSSSPLRTGANTEAFF. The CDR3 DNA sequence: TGTTCCAGCAGCCCCCTCCGGACAGGCGCAAACACTGAAGCTTTCTTT.

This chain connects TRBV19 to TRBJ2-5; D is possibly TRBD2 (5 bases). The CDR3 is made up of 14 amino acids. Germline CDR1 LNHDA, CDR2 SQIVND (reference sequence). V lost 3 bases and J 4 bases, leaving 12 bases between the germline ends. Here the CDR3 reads CASSIPGMPETQYF. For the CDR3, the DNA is TGTGCCAGTAGTATTCCGGGAATGCCAGAGACCCAGTACTTC.

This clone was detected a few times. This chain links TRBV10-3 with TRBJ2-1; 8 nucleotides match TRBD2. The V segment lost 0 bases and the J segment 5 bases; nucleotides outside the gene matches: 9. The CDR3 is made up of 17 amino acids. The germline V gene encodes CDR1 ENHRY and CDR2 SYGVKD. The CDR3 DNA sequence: TGTGCCATCAGTGAGTCGATCTTGACTAGCGCCAACAATGAGCAGTTCTTC. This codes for CAISESILTSANNEQFF.

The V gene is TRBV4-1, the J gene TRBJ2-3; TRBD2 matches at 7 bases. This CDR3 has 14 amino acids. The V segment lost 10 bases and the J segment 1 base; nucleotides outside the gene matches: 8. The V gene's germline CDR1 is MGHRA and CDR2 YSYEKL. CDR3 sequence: CATPGGGGTDTQYF. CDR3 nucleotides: TGCGCCACGCCTGGCGGGGGTGGCACAGATACGCAGTATTTT.

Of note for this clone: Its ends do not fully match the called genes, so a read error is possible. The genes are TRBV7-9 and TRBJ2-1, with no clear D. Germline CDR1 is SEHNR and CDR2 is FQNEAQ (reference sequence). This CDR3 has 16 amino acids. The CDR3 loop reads CSSSSSAALSYNEQFF. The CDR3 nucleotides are TGTTCCAGCAGCTCGTCGGCGGCGCTCTCCTACAATGAGCAGTTCTTC.

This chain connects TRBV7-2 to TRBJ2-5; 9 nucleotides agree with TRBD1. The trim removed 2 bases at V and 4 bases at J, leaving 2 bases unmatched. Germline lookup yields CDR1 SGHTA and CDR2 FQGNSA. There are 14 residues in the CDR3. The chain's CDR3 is CASSLNRGRETQYF. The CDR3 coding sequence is TGTGCCAGCAGCTTAAACAGGGGGCGAGAGACCCAGTACTTC.